This passage covers 17 T cell receptor delta chains from one sample sequenced in a study of Vδ1+ human thymocytes (dated by TCRdb to 2016 to 2018). For these TCRs, the target antigens are not known. Overall study outcomes, separate from this receptor: In contrast to oligoclonal peripheral blood repertoires, thymic TRG and TRD repertoires appeared to be highly polyclonal with Gaussian CDR3 length distributions.

TCRdb lists the instrument as Illumina MiSeq. RNA was isolated using the RNeasy mini kit, and reverse transcription was performed with Superscript III. CDR3 amplicons were produced by multiplex PCR using pooled V-gene forward primers and a constant-region reverse primer with Illumina adaptor overhangs. Identical DNA sequences were merged into single rows after TCRdb reprocessed the public reads with CATT. The sample contains 45,000 to 60,000 delta-chain clones, more than 13% of them found a single time. The leading ten clones occupy approximately 0.4% of the sample. The material sequenced was Vdelta1+ gamma-delta thymocytes from the thymus. Sample cell subset or site, as interpreted from the label and publication: FACS-sorted CD3+ TCRalphabeta- TCRVdelta1+ TCRVdelta2- thymocytes. These receptors all come from a girl in the first two years of life who had congenital heart surgery.

This clone was seen a few times. The gene calls are TRDV1 and TRDJ1; D remains unclear. CDR1 is TSWWSYY and CDR2 is QGS in the germline V gene. This CDR3 region has 14 residues. V dropped 2 bases and J dropped 1 base, with 8 bases sitting between them. This CDR3 is CALGEERCTDKLIF. Here the CDR3 DNA reads TGTGCTCTTGGGGAAGAGAGATGCACCGATAAACTCATCTTT.

This clone was recorded a few times. The chain has TRDV1 and TRDJ1; 8 nucleotides agree with TRDD3. This CDR3 is built from 18 residues. Per the germline V gene, CDR1 is TSWWSYY and CDR2 is QGS. Germline trimming cut 3 bases from V and 0 bases from J; bases unmatched to any gene: 12. CDR3: CALGDHEPTGGYTDKLIF. CDR3 sequence (DNA): TGTGCTCTTGGGGACCACGAGCCTACTGGGGGGTACACCGATAAACTCATCTTT.

A remark on this clone: The junction departs from the called germline gene at one end, perhaps through a read error. The rearrangement joins TRDV1 to TRDJ1, with D perhaps matching TRDD3 (5 bases). The germline CDR1 and CDR2 sequences are TSWWSYY and QGS. This CDR3 is built from 18 residues. The CDR3 region has the DNA TGTGCCCTTGGGGAACCCCCCAAACCCTTAAAATGGTCCGATAAACTCATCTTT. This gives the protein CALGEPPKPLKWSDKLIF.

The chain uses TRDV1 and TRDJ1, with 9 bases matching TRDD3. V lost 2 bases and J lost 0; bases outside the gene matches: 16. The germline V gene has CDR1 TSWWSYY and CDR2 QGS. This CDR3 contains 20 residues. The CDR3 region has the DNA TGTGCTCTTGGGGAAGGCACCCCGTACTGGGGGACACAGTACACCGATAAACTCATCTTT. It encodes CALGEGTPYWGTQYTDKLIF.

The V gene is TRDV1, the J gene TRDJ1, with D unclear. Germline assignment: CDR1 TSWWSYY and CDR2 QGS. The CDR3 sequence is 20 residues long. The V end lost 3 bases, the J end lost 3 bases, and 29 bases lay between the germline ends. The chain's CDR3 is CALGDWRYKSASLVADKLIF. CDR3 in DNA: TGTGCTCTTGGGGACTGGCGCTACAAATCCGCAAGTTTGGTAGCCGATAAACTCATCTTT.

V usage is TRDV1 and J usage is TRDJ1; D is unclear. Germline V CDR1 and CDR2: TSWWSYY, QGS. The CDR3 has 14 amino acids. V was cut by 0 bases and J by 8 bases, with 13 bases left in between. The CDR3 nucleotides are TGTGCTCTTGGGGAACTAATCCGGGCCGCCAAACTCATCTTT. The encoded protein is CALGELIRAAKLIF.

Only a few counts were recorded for this clone. In the same sample, other DNA sequences code for this CDR3. This chain joins TRDV1 and TRDJ1, with 13 bases fitting TRDD3. The germline gives CDR1 TSWWSYY, CDR2 QGS. The junction had 19 bases not matched to a gene; V was cut back by 3 bases and J by 3 bases. This CDR3 comprises 21 residues. CDR3: CALGEGRRDLLGDTFSDKLIF. The CDR3 DNA reads as TGTGCTCTTGGGGAGGGCCGGCGCGACCTACTGGGGGATACGTTCTCCGATAAACTCATCTTT.

The rearrangement joins TRDV1 to TRDJ1, with TRDD3 matching over 9 bases. Looked up from germline, CDR1 is TSWWSYY and CDR2 is QGS. CDR3 length: 17 residues. The junction had 6 bases not matched to a gene; V was cut back by 1 base and J by 0 bases. Here the CDR3 DNA reads TGTGCTCTTGGGGAACGGTGTACTGGGGGAAACACCGATAAACTCATCTTT. It is translated as CALGERCTGGNTDKLIF.

J is TRDJ1 and V is TRDV1; D may be TRDD3 (6 bases). The germline gives CDR1 TSWWSYY, CDR2 QGS. V was trimmed by 3 bases and J by 4 bases, leaving 24 bases between them. There are 18 residues in the CDR3. In nucleotides, the CDR3 is TGTGCTCTTGGGGACCCGTACTACTTGCGGGGGGGAAACGATAAACTCATCTTT. Protein: CALGDPYYLRGGNDKLIF.

The chain joins TRDV1 to TRDJ1; TRDD2 matches 7 bases. The V gene's germline CDR1 is TSWWSYY and CDR2 QGS. The CDR3 spans 16 residues. J gave up 0 bases and V 4 bases, and 8 bases lay outside the gene matches. The CDR3 reads CALGGLPRYYTDKLIF. The CDR3 DNA sequence: TGTGCTCTTGGGGGCCTTCCTCGATATTACACCGATAAACTCATCTTT.

The V gene is TRDV1, the J gene TRDJ1; TRDD3 matches 7 bases. Trimming removed 1 base from V and 0 bases from J; junction bases left unmatched: 11. CDR1 and CDR2 (germline): TSWWSYY, QGS. The CDR3 length is 18 residues. The CDR3 DNA reads as TGTGCTCTTGGGGAACCCAGGGATACCAACCAGTACACCGATAAACTCATCTTT. This translates into CALGEPRDTNQYTDKLIF.

This clone has a handful of counts. Other nucleotide sequences from this sample produce the same CDR3. This chain connects TRDV3 to TRDJ3; 7 bases match TRDD3. From germline, CDR1 is TVYSNPD and CDR2 GDNSRS (reference sequence). This CDR3 has 18 amino acids. The V gene end was trimmed by 2 bases and the J gene end by 6 bases; junction bases not matched to a gene: 16. The CDR3 nucleotides are TGTGCCTTTCTGCGGGACTGGGGATTCCGCGAGGACACCCGACAGATGTTTTTC. Translating it yields CAFLRDWGFREDTRQMFF.

This clone has more than one count but fewer than ten. V is TRDV1 and J is TRDJ2; possible D gene TRDD3, 6 bases. There are 20 residues in the CDR3. V was clipped by 0 bases and J by 4 bases, with 24 bases between them. Germline CDR1 is TSWWSYY and CDR2 is QGS. CDR3: CALGELTFSTGDGRTAQLFF. In DNA form, the CDR3 reads TGTGCTCTTGGGGAACTAACCTTCTCCACAGGGGATGGGAGGACAGCACAACTCTTCTTT.

In this sample, this clone turned up a few times. Because the CDR3's place on the DNA is in doubt, the DNA is left out and the CDR3 is given as listed by TCRdb. This chain uses TRAV29/DV5 with TRDJ1; TRDD3 is taken as the D call from the table, unchecked against the DNA. Per germline, CDR1 NSMFDY and CDR2 ISSIKDK. The length of the CDR3 is 25 amino acids, counting both ends. The chain's CDR3 is CSVLLCSKREYLLCGKLGIRDKLIF.

This clone was recorded a few times. Relative to the germline gene, one junction end is altered; a read error may explain this. The rearrangement links TRDV1 to TRDJ1; TRDD1 might be the D (5 bases). The CDR3 is 17 amino acids. CDR1 and CDR2 from the germline V gene are TSWWSYY and QGS. DNA of the CDR3: TGTGCTCTTGGGGAACGAGGAAATTGGGTGGGACCCGCAAAACTCATCTTC. As protein: CALGERGNWVGPAKLIF.

Points on this clone: Possible read error: a much larger clone is one base away. Other DNA sequences within the sample encode an identical CDR3. The rearrangement uses TRAV29/DV5 and TRDJ1; D perhaps matches TRDD3 (5 bases). Germline values: CDR1 NSMFDY, CDR2 ISSIKDK. The CDR3 runs to 15 residues. The CDR3 DNA reads as TGTGCCGTGATACCCGGGGAGGAGTACACCGATAAACTCATCTTT. Residues: CAVIPGEEYTDKLIF.

This clone was observed a few times. The J gene is TRDJ1, the V gene TRDV1; 11 bases align to TRDD3. V shed 0 bases, J shed 0 bases, and the junction held 6 bases outside the gene matches. There are 18 residues in the CDR3. Germline loops: CDR1 TSWWSYY, CDR2 QGS. CDR3 protein: CALGELPGGYPYTDKLIF. CDR3 sequence (DNA): TGTGCTCTTGGGGAACTTCCTGGGGGATACCCGTACACCGATAAACTCATCTTT.